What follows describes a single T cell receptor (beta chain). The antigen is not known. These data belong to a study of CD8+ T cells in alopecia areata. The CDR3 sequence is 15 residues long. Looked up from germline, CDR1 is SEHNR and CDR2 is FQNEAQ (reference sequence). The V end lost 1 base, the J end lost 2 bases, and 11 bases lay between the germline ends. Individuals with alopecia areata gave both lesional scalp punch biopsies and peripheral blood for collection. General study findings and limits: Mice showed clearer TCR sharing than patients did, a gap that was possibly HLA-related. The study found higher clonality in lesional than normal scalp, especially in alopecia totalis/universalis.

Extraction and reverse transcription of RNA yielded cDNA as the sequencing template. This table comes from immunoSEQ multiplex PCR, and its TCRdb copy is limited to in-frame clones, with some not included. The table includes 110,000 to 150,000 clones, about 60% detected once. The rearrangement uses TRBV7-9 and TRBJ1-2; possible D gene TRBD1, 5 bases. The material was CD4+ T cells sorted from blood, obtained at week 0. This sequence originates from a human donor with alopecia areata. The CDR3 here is CASSLVPGSNYGYTF. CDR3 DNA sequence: TGTGCCAGCAGCTTAGTCCCAGGGTCGAACTATGGCTACACCTTC. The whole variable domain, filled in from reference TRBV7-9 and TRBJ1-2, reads DTGVSQNPRHKITKRGQNVTFRCDPISEHNRLYWYRQTLGQGPEFLTYFQNEAQLEKSRLLSDRFSAERPKGSFSTLEIQRTEQGDSAMYLCASSLVPGSNYGYTFGSGTRLTVV.